This TCR beta chain was identified during a study of preoperative IRX-2 immunotherapy in early breast cancer. This CDR3 spans 14 amino acids. Trimming took 5 bases from V and 4 from J; bases not matched to a gene: 3. From germline, CDR1 is SGHNT and CDR2 YENEEA. Some clones are missing from TCRdb's copy, which holds only in-frame ones; the method was immunoSEQ multiplex PCR. The sample comprises about 33,000 clones, around nine tenths of which are singletons, and roughly 1.6% rests with the top ten. This sample's treatment: preoperative locoregional IRX-2 cytokine immunotherapy. The table lists this clone with a count of one.

The chain carries TRBV11-3 and TRBJ2-3; 10 bases match TRBD1. Specimen: tumor tissue, collected after IRX-2 immunotherapy. The receptor was isolated from a human donor with breast cancer. The CDR3 region is CASSPDRGSDTQYF. The DNA for the CDR3 is TGTGCCAGCAGCCCGGACAGGGGGTCAGATACGCAGTATTTT.